Presented here are 16 T cell receptor beta chains from one specimen sequenced in a study of T cell responses to AZD1222 COVID-19 vaccine. This table comes from immunoSEQ multiplex PCR, and its TCRdb copy is limited to in-frame clones, with some not included. This repertoire shows around 78,000 clones, 85% to 95% found once; its top ten account for 4.5%. The specimen comprised peripheral blood, sampled on day 0 of MenACWY control vaccination. The receptors were gathered from an adult in good health.

CDR3 sequence: CASSFRGRDYEQYF. In nucleotides, the CDR3 is TGTGCCAGCAGCTTCAGGGGGCGCGACTACGAGCAGTACTTC. The V gene is TRBV7-9, the J gene TRBJ2-7, with 8 bases fitting TRBD1. CDR1 is SEHNR, CDR2 FQNEAQ, per germline (reference sequence). The V and J ends lost 3 bases and 3 bases, in that order; junction bases with no gene match: 4. The CDR3 spans 14 residues.

This clone has just one count. The V call is TRBV12-5, the J call TRBJ2-1; weak D call: TRBD2 (5 bases). This CDR3 comprises 17 residues. Germline V gene lookup returns CDR1 LGHNT and CDR2 FRNRAP. The V end lost 2 bases, the J end lost 0 bases, and 14 bases lay between the germline ends. In DNA form, the CDR3 reads TGTGCTAGTGGTTTGACCCCGACTATAAACTCCTACAATGAGCAGTTCTTC. Translation: CASGLTPTINSYNEQFF.

The chain recombines TRBV5-4 with TRBJ2-5; D remains ambiguous. Germline V lookup: CDR1 SGHNT, CDR2 YYREEE (reference sequence). The CDR3 extends over 13 amino acids. V lost 1 base and J lost 1, with 5 bases in between. CDR3 protein: CASSLNSQETQYF. The CDR3 DNA is TGTGCCAGCAGCTTGAACAGCCAAGAGACCCAGTACTTC.

This chain connects TRBV6-1 to TRBJ1-2, with D maybe TRBD1 (5 bases). CDR1 and CDR2 from the germline V gene are MNHNS and SASEGT. V lost 1 base to trimming and J lost 4 bases, with 10 bases between them. The CDR3 sequence is 14 residues long. The chain's CDR3 is CASSEEGRGYGYTF. CDR3 in DNA: TGTGCCAGCAGTGAAGAGGGGCGCGGCTATGGCTACACCTTC.

In its sample, this clone was seen once. The chain has TRBV29-1 and TRBJ1-1, with D hard to call. V shed 6 bases and J shed 0 bases, with 2 bases lying between them. The CDR3 runs 10 residues. Germline loops: CDR1 SQVTM, CDR2 ANQGSEA. CDR3 in DNA: TGCAGCGTAATGAACACTGAAGCTTTCTTT. Translating gives CSVMNTEAFF.

The V call is TRBV6-2 or TRBV6-3, the J call TRBJ2-1, with D unclear. The CDR3 consists of 11 residues. The V gene lost 5 bases and the J gene lost 4 bases, with 3 bases spanning the gap. Germline lookup yields CDR1 MNHEY and CDR2 SVGEGT. The CDR3 nucleotides are TGTGCCAGCAGTAAATACAATGAGCAGTTCTTC. Encoded protein: CASSKYNEQFF.

V usage is TRBV30 and J usage is TRBJ1-1, with a weak D call TRBD1 (5 bases). The CDR3 covers 13 residues. CDR1 GTSNPN and CDR2 SVGIG come from the germline V gene (reference sequence). Trimming cost V 0 bases and J 10 bases, with 15 bases left between them. CDR3 amino acids: CAWSVEGAMRAFF. The CDR3 DNA sequence: TGTGCCTGGAGTGTAGAAGGGGCCATGAGAGCTTTCTTT.

Only one count was recorded for this clone. The rearrangement uses TRBV6-5 and TRBJ2-2; possibly TRBD1 for D (5 bases). The CDR3 runs 13 residues. In germline, CDR1 is MNHEY, CDR2 SVGAGI. V lost 4 bases and J 9 bases, leaving 12 bases between the germline ends. CDR3 protein: CASSSGIGRELFF. For the CDR3, the DNA is TGTGCCAGCAGTTCAGGGATCGGCCGGGAGCTGTTTTTT.

The chain recombines TRBV13 with TRBJ1-2; a possible D gene is TRBD1 (5 bases). The CDR3 has 16 amino acids. Germline lookup yields CDR1 PRHDT and CDR2 FYEKMQ (reference sequence). Trimming removed 6 bases at V and 6 bases at J, with 23 bases between. The CDR3 is CASRFGLGEYEDGYTF. CDR3 nucleotide sequence: TGTGCCAGCAGATTTGGGTTAGGGGAATACGAGGATGGCTACACCTTC. Looking up the rest from reference TRBV13 and TRBJ1-2 gives the full variable domain: AAGVIQSPRHLIKEKRETATLKCYPIPRHDTVYWYQQGPGQDPQFLISFYEKMQSDKGSIPDRFSAQQFSDYHSELNMSSLELGDSALYFCASRFGLGEYEDGYTFGSGTRLTVV.

This chain connects TRBV29-1 to TRBJ1-1; 7 positions agree with TRBD1. The CDR3 runs to 15 residues. Germline assignment: CDR1 SQVTM and CDR2 ANQGSEA. V dropped 1 base and J dropped 2; count of bases not matched to a gene: 7. In nucleotides, the CDR3 is TGCAGCGTTGAAGGTCCCGGGACAGACAACACTGAAGCTTTCTTT. Translating it yields CSVEGPGTDNTEAFF.

The J gene is TRBJ2-1, the V gene TRBV29-1, with a possible D match to TRBD2 (6 bases). Trimming shortened V by 6 bases and J by 5 bases, and 17 bases separated the two germline ends. The CDR3 loop spans 14 amino acids. Germline CDR1 and CDR2: SQVTM and ANQGSEA. The CDR3 DNA is TGCAGCGTCCAGGTGGGAGGTGCACACAATGAGCAGTTCTTC. Translating gives CSVQVGGAHNEQFF.

V usage is TRBV5-6 and J usage is TRBJ1-5; D remains ambiguous. The CDR3 is 12 amino acids. With 3 bases removed from V and 8 bases from J, the gap between germline ends came to 9 bases. CDR1 is SGHDT and CDR2 is YYEEEE in the germline V gene. CDR3 DNA: TGTGCCAGCAGCTCGGGGAGGGAGCCCCAGCATTTT. It encodes CASSSGREPQHF.

This clone was picked up one time. The V call is TRBV6-5, the J call TRBJ1-3; D is unresolved. CDR1 and CDR2 from the germline V gene are MNHEY and SVGAGI. Trimming removed 11 bases at V and 2 bases at J, with 7 bases between. The CDR3 has 11 residues. The CDR3 DNA is TGTGCCTCGAAGACTGGAAACACCATATATTTT. Its protein is CASKTGNTIYF.

The chain employs TRBV5-1 and TRBJ1-2; unclear D gene. The V and J ends lost 0 bases and 5 bases respectively, with 8 bases between them. This CDR3 is 13 amino acids long. The germline V gene has CDR1 SGHRS and CDR2 YFSETQ. CDR3 protein: CASSLGLGYGYTF. The CDR3 nucleotides read TGCGCCAGCAGCTTGGGACTGGGATATGGCTACACCTTC.

The V gene is TRBV29-1, the J gene TRBJ1-2; D is perhaps TRBD1 (6 bases). Trimming took 1 base from V and 6 from J, leaving 15 bases between them. Germline CDR1 is SQVTM and CDR2 is ANQGSEA. The CDR3 sequence is 14 residues long. The CDR3 reads CSVEARPGADGYTF. The CDR3 bases are TGCAGCGTTGAAGCTCGACCGGGGGCCGATGGCTACACCTTC.

The rearrangement links TRBV4-1 to TRBJ1-5; possibly TRBD1 for D (5 bases). V was shortened by 0 bases and J by 2 bases, with 8 bases between the two germline ends. The germline V gene encodes CDR1 MGHRA and CDR2 YSYEKL. The CDR3 extends over 15 amino acids. The CDR3 DNA reads TGCGCCAGCAGCCAAGATGCGGGGGGCAATCAGCCCCAGCATTTT. Residues: CASSQDAGGNQPQHF.